This TCR beta chain was sequenced for a study of control samples from healthy donors and cancer patients. The CDR3 is 14 residues long. Trimming removed 7 bases at V and 0 bases at J, with 12 bases between. Germline lookup yields CDR1 MNHEY and CDR2 SMNVEV (reference sequence). Method: immunoSEQ multiplex PCR; TCRdb's copy keeps in-frame clones and lacks some. Its table lists about 190,000 clones. The sample comprised blood. This TCR derives from a woman aged 30 to 39 in good health. This chain uses TRBV27 with TRBJ1-1; unclear D gene. The CDR3 sequence: CASTPGSMNTEAFF. The DNA of the CDR3 is TGTGCCAGCACCCCTGGGAGTATGAACACTGAAGCTTTCTTT.